The clone carrying this T cell receptor beta chain was detected a few times. Its antigen is not known. The data were taken from a study of response to subunit inactivated influenza vaccine. Broader study findings: Authors suggested seasonal influenza vaccinations each recruit few new T cells.

TCRdb fed the RT-PCR reads into MiXCR, producing one record per CDR3 protein. Of about 540,000 distinct CDR3 sequences listed, 14% are singletons. Deletions cut 7 bases from V and 5 bases from J, with 15 bases between. The CDR3 spans 14 residues. Sample: PBMCs from blood, taken about 12 days after vaccination. This receptor was obtained from a man aged 50 to 60 who received an inactivated influenza vaccine. V is TRBV12-3 or TRBV12-4 and J is TRBJ1-5, with a weak D call TRBD1 (5 bases). The CDR3 loop reads CASTLGTGYQPQHF. CDR3 bases: TGTGCCAGCACCCTGGGGACGGGATATCAGCCCCAGCATTTT.